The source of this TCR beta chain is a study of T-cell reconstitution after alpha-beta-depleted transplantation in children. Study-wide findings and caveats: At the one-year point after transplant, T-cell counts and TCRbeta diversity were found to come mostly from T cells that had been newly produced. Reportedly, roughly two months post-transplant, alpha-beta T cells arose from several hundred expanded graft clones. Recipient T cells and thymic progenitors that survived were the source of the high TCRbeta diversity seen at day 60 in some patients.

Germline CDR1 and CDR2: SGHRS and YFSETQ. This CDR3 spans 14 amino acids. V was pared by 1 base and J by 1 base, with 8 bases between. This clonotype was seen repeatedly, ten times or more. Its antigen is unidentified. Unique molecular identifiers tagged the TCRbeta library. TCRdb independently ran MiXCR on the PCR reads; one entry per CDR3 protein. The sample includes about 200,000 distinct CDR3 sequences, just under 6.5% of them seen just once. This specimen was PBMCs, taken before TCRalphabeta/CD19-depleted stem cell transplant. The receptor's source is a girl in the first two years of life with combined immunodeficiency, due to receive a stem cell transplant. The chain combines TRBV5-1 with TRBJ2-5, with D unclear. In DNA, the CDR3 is TGCGCCAGCAGCTTGACTTGGTCCCAAGAGACCCAGTACTTC. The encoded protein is CASSLTWSQETQYF. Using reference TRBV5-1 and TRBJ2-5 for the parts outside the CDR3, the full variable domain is KAGVTQTPRYLIKTRGQQVTLSCSPISGHRSVSWYQQTPGQGLQFLFEYFSETQRNKGNFPGRFSGRQFSNSRSEMNVSTLELGDSALYLCASSLTWSQETQYFGPGTRLLVL.